This TCR beta chain is drawn from a study of T cell responses to AZD1222 COVID-19 vaccine. Data came from immunoSEQ multiplex PCR; TCRdb stores just in-frame clones and leaves some out. Here the sample spans 130,000 to 150,000 clones, 80% to 95% being singletons. CDR1 and CDR2 (germline): SQVTM, ANQGSEA. The CDR3 covers 11 residues. Trimming took off 5 bases at V and 5 bases at J, with 9 bases between the two ends. Sequenced material: peripheral blood, taken on day 0 of AZD1222 vaccination. The gene calls are TRBV29-1 and TRBJ1-2; the D gene is possibly TRBD1 (6 bases). This TCR was sampled from an adult in good health. This chain's CDR3 is CSVSGVYGYTF. The DNA for the CDR3 is TGCAGCGTTTCAGGGGTGTATGGCTACACCTTC.